This TCR beta chain was sequenced during a study of blood T cells in healthy people across ages. Per germline, CDR1 MNHEY and CDR2 SMNVEV (reference sequence). V gave up 8 bases and J gave up 6 bases; unmatched junction bases: 10. This CDR3 contains 14 residues. Study results and caveats: While age rose, TCR beta diversity per million T cells dropped in a roughly linear way.

In this sample, this clonotype turned up many times. The antigen is unknown. A second PCR, run for roughly 7 to 12 cycles, used a sample-barcoded 5' primer plus a J-beta primer mix. Every single cDNA molecule received a tag from a template-switch adaptor with 12 random nucleotides. TCRdb redid the calling of the 5' RACE reads with MiXCR, one entry per CDR3 protein. The profile covers 750,000 to 950,000 distinct CDR3 sequences, with 25% to 35% appearing a single time and around 9.6% taken by the ten largest. This same sample was also taken into another study, of T cells of mothers and their children. Per that paper: All extracted RNA went into cDNA synthesis, approximately 1.5 ug per 15 ul.

This rearrangement joins TRBV27 to TRBJ2-7, with 10 nucleotides matching TRBD2. This clonotype was obtained from a middle-aged woman in good health. The sample consisted of blood. DNA for the CDR3: TGTGCCAGCGGGAGCGGGGGGGCTCCCTCCGAGCAGTACTTC. Residues: CASGSGGAPSEQYF.